What follows describes a single T cell receptor beta chain. This clonotype was picked up many times. Its antigen target is currently unknown. Base qualities are not provided; no much larger clone lies one nucleotide away. The data stem from a study of T cells in Graves' hyperthyroidism and ophthalmopathy (dated by TCRdb to between 2017 and 2020). Regarding the complete study: Peripheral blood samples were taken at initial diagnosis, before any treatment was given. In several Graves' hyperthyroidism patients, the study also compared T-cell repertoires from thyroid tissue with T-cell repertoires from blood. After blood sampling, hyperthyroidism patients were treated with methimazole at a starting dose of 30 mg daily, and ophthalmopathy patients were treated with high-dose intravenous methylprednisolone. The paper describes TCR Vbeta CDR3 sequencing of 135 peripheral blood samples, made up of some 40 ophthalmopathy patients, around 73 hyperthyroidism patients and roughly 17 progressor patients. The approximately 90 discovery patients were randomly split 7:3 into training and test sets. To identify TCR V-J signatures that set the groups apart, the researchers used a discovery cohort of 100 or so patients, made up of approximately 43 with Graves' ophthalmopathy and 55 to 65 with stable Graves' hyperthyroidism. Prospective prediction of ophthalmopathy was tested in an independent validation cohort of 18 to 20 hyperthyroidism patients and some 17 patients who later progressed to ophthalmopathy. Points the paper makes about the study in general: Sample size was not statistically predetermined, and investigators were not blinded to group allocation. In validation, the model predicted progression to ophthalmopathy with 55% to 71% sensitivity and about 73% specificity, a median of about six months before onset. Blood samples also contained most of the expanded thyroid clonotypes (frequency above 0.001), which suggests that blood repertoires may reflect thyroid immune responses. A 13 V-J signature model separated ophthalmopathy from stable hyperthyroidism, with around 88% sensitivity and roughly 81% specificity in cross-validation and 80%/75% in testing.

Stable Graves' hyperthyroidism was defined as no progression to ophthalmopathy during 18 months of follow-up. Hyperthyroidism patients were aged 18 to 65 years and newly diagnosed, with disease duration of less than 2 months. The study excluded patients with uncontrolled infections, other autoimmune diseases, pregnancy or lactation. Diagnoses relied on clinical symptoms, serum thyroxine and TRAb, thyroid ultrasound and orbital computed tomography. Ficoll-Paque density gradient centrifugation was used to isolate PBMCs from about 10 ml of fresh peripheral blood. Trizol reagent was used to extract total RNA, and RNA quality was then checked on an Agilent 2100 Bioanalyzer. TCR beta CDR3 regions were amplified from RNA transcripts. A first-round RT-PCR of the TCR CDR3 used the HTBI primer set with the Qiagen OneStep RT-PCR kit. Libraries were constructed in a second round of multiplex PCR, after which size selection and purification were performed. The libraries were sequenced on an Illumina HiSeq2000 using paired-end 100 bp reads. Concerning the study's data processing: SOAPnuke was used to process the raw data, with reads discarded if the reads contained adapters or uncalled bases, had a mean Phred below 15, or lacked an exact constant-primer or identifier match. High-quality paired reads were merged using COPE v1.2.5, and each unique nucleotide sequence was defined as a clonotype. Clonotypes were aligned to IMGT TRBV, TRBD and TRBJ reference segments using MiTCR v1.1. The analysis was restricted to V-J combinations with a frequency above 0.0001, which together covered just over 98% of the repertoires. The TCS score was defined as the ratio of F50 (clonal expansion) to E x V (chaos), calculated using BLOSUM62-based TCRdist between CDR3 peptides within each V-J. Welch's t-statistics and random forest reduced approximately 520 V-J features to some 14, which were used in a naive Bayes classifier (R e1071). Starting from the raw public reads, TCRdb applied fastp trimming at Q25, assembled clones with MiXCR and retained in-frame beta chains. Entries are consolidated by CDR3 protein sequence, retaining the most common genes and DNA. V and J calls and clone size were set by TCRdb, not the authors. This sample comprises approximately 710,000 distinct CDR3 sequences, roughly 17% of them detected only once. The ten largest make up around 15% of the sample.

Sequences were obtained from blood. The clonotype was recovered from a man aged 45-60 years with Graves' hyperthyroidism.

This receptor carries the CDR3 CASSQSTISNGELFF. The sequenced DNA: TGTGCCAGCAGCCAATCTACCATTTCAAACGGGGAGCTGTTTTTT. Rearrangement joined TRBV14 to TRBJ2-2, with no confidently assigned D gene. Relative to germline, V is 2 bases shorter and J is 7 bases shorter, with 14 bases between their ends. Sequences SGHDN (CDR1) and FVKESK (CDR2) are obtained from the germline V gene. The CDR3 has 15 amino acids, counting the end cysteine and phenylalanine. Only CDR3 DNA is held: 45 bases, read in frame from base 1.